These 2 T cell receptor beta chains originate from one sample sequenced in a study of blood T cell repertoires in COVID-19. Sequencing used immunoSEQ multiplex PCR; TCRdb keeps in-frame clones, though not all of them. The sample has some 150,000 clones, 75% to 85% seen once. Sequencing was carried out using peripheral blood. These receptors were obtained from a human donor with acute or convalescent COVID-19. The donor label of this sample is uncertain.

This CDR3 is CASSQDRAQAGAFF. DNA of the CDR3: TGTGCCAGCAGCCAAGATCGGGCCCAAGCGGGAGCTTTCTTT. The gene calls are TRBV3-1 (or the pseudogene TRBV3-2) and TRBJ1-1; D is uncertain. This CDR3 has 14 amino acids. V was trimmed by 0 bases and J by 10 bases, leaving 15 bases between them. Germline CDR1 LGHDT, CDR2 YNNKEL (reference sequence).

Here the CDR3 reads CASRQYSDRWNQPQHF. In nucleotides, the CDR3 is TGTGCCAGCAGACAATACTCTGACAGGTGGAATCAGCCCCAGCATTTT. The chain uses TRBV27 and TRBJ1-5, with D possibly TRBD1 on 6 matching bases. There are 16 residues in the CDR3. The germline V gene encodes CDR1 MNHEY and CDR2 SMNVEV (reference sequence). V was trimmed by 6 bases and J by 4 bases, leaving 19 bases between them.